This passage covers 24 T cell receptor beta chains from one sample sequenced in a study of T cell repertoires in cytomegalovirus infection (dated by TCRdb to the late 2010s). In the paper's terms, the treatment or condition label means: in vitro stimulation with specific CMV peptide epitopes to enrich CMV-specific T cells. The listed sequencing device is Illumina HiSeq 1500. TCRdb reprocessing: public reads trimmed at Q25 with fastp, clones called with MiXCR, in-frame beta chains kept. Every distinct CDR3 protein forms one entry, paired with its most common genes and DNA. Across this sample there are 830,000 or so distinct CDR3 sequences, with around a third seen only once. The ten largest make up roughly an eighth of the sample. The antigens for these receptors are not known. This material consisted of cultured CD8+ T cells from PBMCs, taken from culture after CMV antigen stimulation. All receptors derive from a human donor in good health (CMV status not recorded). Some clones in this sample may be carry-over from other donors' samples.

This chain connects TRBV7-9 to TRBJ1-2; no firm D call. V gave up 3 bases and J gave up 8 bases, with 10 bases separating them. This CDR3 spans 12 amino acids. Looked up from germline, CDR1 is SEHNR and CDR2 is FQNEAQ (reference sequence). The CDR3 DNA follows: TGTGCCAGCAGCTTGGAAGGAAGCGGCTACACCTTC. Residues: CASSLEGSGYTF.

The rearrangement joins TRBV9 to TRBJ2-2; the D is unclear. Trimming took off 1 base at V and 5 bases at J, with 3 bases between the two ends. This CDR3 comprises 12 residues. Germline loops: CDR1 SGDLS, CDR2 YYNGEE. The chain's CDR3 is CASSVSTGELFF. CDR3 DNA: TGTGCCAGCAGCGTATCTACCGGGGAGCTGTTTTTT.

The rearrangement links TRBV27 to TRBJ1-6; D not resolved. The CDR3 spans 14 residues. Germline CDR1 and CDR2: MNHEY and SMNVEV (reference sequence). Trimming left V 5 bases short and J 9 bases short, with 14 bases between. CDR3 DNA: TGTGCCAGCAGTCCCGGGCAGGCCGGTTCACCCCTCCACTTT. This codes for CASSPGQAGSPLHF.

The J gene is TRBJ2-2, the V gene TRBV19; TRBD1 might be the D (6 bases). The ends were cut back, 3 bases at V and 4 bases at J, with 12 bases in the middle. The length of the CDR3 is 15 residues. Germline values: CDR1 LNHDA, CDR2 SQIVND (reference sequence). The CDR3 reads CASSIGQRATGELFF. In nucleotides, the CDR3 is TGTGCCAGTAGTATTGGACAGAGGGCCACCGGGGAGCTGTTTTTT.

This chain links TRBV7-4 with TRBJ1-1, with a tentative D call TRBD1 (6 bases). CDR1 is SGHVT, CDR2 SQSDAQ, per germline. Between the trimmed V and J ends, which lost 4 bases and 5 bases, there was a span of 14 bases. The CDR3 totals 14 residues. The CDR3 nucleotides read TGTGCCAGCAGCTATATCCAGGGGATAACTGAAGCTTTCTTT. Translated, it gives CASSYIQGITEAFF.

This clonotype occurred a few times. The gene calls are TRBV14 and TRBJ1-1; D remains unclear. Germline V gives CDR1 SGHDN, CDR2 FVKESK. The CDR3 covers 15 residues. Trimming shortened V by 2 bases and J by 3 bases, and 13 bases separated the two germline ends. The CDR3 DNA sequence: TGTGCCAGCAGCCAACAAAGGGCCGGGGACACTGAAGCTTTCTTT. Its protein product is CASSQQRAGDTEAFF.

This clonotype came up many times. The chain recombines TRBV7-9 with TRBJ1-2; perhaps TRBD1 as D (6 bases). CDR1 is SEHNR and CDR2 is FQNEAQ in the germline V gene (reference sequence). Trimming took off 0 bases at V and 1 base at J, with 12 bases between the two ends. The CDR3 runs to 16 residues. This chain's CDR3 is CASSLARQALNYGYTF. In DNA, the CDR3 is TGTGCCAGCAGCTTAGCACGACAGGCGCTTAACTATGGCTACACCTTC.

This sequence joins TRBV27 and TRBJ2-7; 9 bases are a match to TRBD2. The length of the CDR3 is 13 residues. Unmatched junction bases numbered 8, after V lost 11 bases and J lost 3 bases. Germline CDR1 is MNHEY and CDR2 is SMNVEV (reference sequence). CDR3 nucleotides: TGTGCCGCGGGAGGGGGTTTGGGCTACGAGCAGTACTTC. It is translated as CAAGGGLGYEQYF.

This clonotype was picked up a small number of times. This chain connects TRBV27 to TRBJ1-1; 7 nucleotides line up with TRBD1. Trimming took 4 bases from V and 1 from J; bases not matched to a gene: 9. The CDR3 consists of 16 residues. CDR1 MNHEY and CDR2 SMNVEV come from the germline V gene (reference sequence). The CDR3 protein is CASSSYQTGRNTEAFF. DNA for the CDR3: TGTGCCAGCAGTTCGTACCAGACAGGGAGGAACACTGAAGCTTTCTTT.

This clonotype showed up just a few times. The CDR3 loop is CASSHSLRYRNNEQFF. The CDR3 DNA sequence: TGTGCCAGCAGCCACAGCTTAAGGTACAGAAACAATGAGCAGTTCTTC. The V call is TRBV11-2, the J call TRBJ2-1; D remains ambiguous. V was cut by 5 bases and J by 5 bases, with 19 bases left in between. Germline-derived CDR1 and CDR2 are SGHAT and FQNNGV. This CDR3 has 16 amino acids.

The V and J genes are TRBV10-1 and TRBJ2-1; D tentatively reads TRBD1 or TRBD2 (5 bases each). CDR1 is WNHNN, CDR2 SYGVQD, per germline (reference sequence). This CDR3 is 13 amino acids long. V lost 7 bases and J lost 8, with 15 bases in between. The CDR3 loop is CASMRDPLDEQFF. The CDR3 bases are TGCGCCAGCATGAGGGACCCCCTGGATGAGCAGTTCTTC.

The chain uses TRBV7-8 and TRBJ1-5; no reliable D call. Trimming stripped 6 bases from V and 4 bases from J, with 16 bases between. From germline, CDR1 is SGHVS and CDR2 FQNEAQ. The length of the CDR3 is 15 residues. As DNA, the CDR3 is TGTGCCAGCAGGCCCGATAGGAGGGCAAATCAGCCCCAGCATTTT. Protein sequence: CASRPDRRANQPQHF.

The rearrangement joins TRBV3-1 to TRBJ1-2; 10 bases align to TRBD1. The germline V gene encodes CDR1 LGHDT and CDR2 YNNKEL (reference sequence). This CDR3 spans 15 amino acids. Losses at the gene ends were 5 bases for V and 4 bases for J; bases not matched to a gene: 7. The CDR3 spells CASSTRTGGTYGYTF. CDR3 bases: TGTGCCAGCAGCACCAGGACAGGGGGGACCTATGGCTACACCTTC.

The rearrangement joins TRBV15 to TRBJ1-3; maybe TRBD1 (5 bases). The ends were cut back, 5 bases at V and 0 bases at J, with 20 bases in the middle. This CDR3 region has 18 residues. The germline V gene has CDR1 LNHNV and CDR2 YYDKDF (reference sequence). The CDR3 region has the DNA TGTGCCACCAGCGGGGGTTCTCCGGGCCCGGGCTCTGGAAACACCATATATTTT. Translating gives CATSGGSPGPGSGNTIYF.

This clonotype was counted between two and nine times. The CDR3 region is CASSRGQSYMGYSNQPQHF. Here the CDR3 DNA reads TGTGCCAGCAGTCGAGGACAGTCTTATATGGGGTATAGCAATCAGCCCCAGCATTTT. The rearrangement joins TRBV12-3 or TRBV12-4 to TRBJ1-5; maybe TRBD1 (6 bases). This CDR3 is 19 amino acids long. V was cut by 5 bases and J by 0 bases, with 23 bases left in between.

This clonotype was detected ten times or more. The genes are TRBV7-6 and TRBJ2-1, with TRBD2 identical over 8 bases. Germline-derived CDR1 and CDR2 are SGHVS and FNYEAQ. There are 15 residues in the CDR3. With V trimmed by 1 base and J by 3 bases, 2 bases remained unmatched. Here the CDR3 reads CASSLEAGGYNEQFF. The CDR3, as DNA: TGTGCCAGCAGCTTAGAGGCGGGGGGCTACAATGAGCAGTTCTTC.

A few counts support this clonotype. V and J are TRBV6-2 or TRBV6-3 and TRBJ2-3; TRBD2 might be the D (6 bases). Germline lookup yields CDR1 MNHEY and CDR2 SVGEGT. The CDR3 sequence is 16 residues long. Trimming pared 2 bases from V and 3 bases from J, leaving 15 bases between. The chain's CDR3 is CASSYTPASATDTQYF. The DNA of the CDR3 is TGTGCCAGCAGTTACACGCCGGCTAGCGCGACAGATACGCAGTATTTT.

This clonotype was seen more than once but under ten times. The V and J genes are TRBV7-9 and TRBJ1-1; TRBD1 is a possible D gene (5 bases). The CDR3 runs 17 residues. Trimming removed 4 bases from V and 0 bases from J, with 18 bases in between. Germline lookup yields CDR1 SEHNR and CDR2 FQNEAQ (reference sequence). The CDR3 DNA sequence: TGTGCCAGCAGCTCAAGGCGGGACGGGTCCATGAACACTGAAGCTTTCTTT. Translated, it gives CASSSRRDGSMNTEAFF. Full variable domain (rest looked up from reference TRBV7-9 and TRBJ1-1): DTGVSQNPRHKITKRGQNVTFRCDPISEHNRLYWYRQTLGQGPEFLTYFQNEAQLEKSRLLSDRFSAERPKGSFSTLEIQRTEQGDSAMYLCASSSRRDGSMNTEAFFGQGTRLTVV.

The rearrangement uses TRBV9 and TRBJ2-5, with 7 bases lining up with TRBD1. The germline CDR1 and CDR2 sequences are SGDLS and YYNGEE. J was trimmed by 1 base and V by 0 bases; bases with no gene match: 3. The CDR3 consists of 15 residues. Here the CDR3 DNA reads TGTGCCAGCAGCGTAGCCGGGACAGCCCAAGAGACCCAGTACTTC. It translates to CASSVAGTAQETQYF.

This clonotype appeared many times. DNA of the CDR3: TGTGCCAGCAGCACTACCGGGACAGGTACCTACGAGCAGTACTTC. The encoded protein is CASSTTGTGTYEQYF. V is TRBV7-9 and J is TRBJ2-7; 8 bases agree with TRBD1. The V and J ends lost 5 bases and 2 bases, in that order; junction bases with no gene match: 8. Per germline, CDR1 SEHNR and CDR2 FQNEAQ (reference sequence). This CDR3 region has 15 residues.

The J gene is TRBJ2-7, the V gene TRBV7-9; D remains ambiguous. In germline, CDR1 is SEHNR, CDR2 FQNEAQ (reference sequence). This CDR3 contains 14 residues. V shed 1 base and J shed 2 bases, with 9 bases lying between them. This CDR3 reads CASSLDLYPYEQYF. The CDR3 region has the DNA TGTGCCAGCAGCTTAGACCTCTACCCCTACGAGCAGTACTTC.

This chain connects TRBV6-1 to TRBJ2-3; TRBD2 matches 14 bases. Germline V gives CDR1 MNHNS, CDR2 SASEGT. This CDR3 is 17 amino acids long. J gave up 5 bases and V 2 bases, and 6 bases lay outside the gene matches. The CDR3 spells CASSEYMGLAGVDTQYF. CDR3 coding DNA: TGTGCCAGCAGTGAATATATGGGACTAGCGGGGGTAGATACGCAGTATTTT.

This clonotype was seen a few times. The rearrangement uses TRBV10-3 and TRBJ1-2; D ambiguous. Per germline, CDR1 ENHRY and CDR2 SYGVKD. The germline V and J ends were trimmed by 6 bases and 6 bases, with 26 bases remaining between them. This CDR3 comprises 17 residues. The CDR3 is CAIRTTTLTTGINGYTF. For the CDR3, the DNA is TGTGCCATCAGAACCACGACGCTTACGACGGGGATTAATGGCTACACCTTC.

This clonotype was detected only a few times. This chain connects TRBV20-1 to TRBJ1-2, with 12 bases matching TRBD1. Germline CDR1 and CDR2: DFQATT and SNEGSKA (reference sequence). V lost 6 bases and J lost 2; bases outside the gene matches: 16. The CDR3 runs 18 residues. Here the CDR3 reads CSASPRGDRGPPNYGYTF. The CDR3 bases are TGCAGTGCGAGCCCCAGGGGGGACAGGGGGCCCCCAAACTATGGCTACACCTTC.